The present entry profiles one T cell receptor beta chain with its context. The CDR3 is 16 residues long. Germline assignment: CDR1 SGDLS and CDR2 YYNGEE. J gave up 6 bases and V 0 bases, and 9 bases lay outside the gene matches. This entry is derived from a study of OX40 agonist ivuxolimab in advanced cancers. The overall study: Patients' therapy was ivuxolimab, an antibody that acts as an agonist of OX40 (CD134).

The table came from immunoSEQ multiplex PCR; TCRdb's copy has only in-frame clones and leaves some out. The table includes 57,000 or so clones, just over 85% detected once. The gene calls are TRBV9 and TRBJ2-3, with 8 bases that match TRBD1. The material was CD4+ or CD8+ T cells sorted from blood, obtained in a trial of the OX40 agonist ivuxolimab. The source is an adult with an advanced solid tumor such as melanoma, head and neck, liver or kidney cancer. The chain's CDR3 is CASSVGQGLYLDTQYF. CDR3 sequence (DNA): TGTGCCAGCAGCGTAGGACAGGGGCTCTATTTGGATACGCAGTATTTT.